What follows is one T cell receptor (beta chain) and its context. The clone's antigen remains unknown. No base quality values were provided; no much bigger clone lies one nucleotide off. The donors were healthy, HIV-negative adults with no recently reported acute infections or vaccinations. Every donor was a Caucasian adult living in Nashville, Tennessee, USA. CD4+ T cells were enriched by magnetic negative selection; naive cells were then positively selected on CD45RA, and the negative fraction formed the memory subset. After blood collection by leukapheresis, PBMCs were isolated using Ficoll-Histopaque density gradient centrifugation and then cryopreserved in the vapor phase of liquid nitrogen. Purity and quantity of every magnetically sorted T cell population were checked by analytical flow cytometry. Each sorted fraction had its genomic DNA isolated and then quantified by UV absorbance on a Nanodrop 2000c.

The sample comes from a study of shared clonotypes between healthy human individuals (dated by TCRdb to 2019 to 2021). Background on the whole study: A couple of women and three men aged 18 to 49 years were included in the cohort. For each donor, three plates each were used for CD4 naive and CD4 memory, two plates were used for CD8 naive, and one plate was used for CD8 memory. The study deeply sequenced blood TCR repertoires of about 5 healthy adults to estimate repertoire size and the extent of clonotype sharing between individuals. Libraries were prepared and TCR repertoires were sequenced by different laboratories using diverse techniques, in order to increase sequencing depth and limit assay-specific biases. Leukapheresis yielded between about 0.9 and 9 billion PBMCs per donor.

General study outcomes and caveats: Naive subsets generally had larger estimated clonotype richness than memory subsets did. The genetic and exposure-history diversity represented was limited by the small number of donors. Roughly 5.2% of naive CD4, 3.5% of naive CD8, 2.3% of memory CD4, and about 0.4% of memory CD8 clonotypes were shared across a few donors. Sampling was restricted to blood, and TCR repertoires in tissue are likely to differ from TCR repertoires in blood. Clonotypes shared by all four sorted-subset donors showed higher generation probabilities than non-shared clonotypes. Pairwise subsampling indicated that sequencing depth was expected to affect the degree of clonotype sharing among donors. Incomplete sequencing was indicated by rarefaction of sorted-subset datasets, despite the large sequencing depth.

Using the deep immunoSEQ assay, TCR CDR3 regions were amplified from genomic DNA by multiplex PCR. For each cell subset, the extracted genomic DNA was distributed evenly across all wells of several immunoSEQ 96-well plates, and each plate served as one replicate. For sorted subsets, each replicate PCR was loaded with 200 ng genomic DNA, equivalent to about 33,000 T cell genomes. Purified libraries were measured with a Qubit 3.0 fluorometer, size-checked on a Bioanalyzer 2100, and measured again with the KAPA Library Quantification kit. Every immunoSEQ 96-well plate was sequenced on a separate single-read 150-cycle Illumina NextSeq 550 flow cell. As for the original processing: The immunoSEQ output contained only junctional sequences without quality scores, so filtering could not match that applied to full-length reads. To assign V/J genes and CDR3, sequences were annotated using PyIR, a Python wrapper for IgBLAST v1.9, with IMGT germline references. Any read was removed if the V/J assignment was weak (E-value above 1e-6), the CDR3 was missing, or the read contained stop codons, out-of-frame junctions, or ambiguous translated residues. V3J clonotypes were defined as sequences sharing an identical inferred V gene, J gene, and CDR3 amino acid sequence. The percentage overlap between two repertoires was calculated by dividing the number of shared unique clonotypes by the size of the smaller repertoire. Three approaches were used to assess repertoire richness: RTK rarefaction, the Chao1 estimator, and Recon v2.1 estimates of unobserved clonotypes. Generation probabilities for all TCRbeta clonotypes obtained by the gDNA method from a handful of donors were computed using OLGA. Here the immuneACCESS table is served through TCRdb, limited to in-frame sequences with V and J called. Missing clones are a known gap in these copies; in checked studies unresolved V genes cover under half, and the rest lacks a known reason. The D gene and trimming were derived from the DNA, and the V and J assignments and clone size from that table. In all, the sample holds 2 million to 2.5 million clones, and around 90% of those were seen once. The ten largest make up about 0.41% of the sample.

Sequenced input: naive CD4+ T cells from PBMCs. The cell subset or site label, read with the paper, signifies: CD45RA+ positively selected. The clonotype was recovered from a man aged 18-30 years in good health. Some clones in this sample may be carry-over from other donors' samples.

The CDR3 reads CASSGKENYEQYF. Read as DNA, the sequence is TGTGCCAGCTCCGGAAAAGAGAACTACGAGCAGTACTTC. This chain joins TRBV7-2 to TRBJ2-7, with no confident D gene call. There are 13 amino acids in the CDR3, from cysteine to phenylalanine inclusive. Of the read, only the CDR3 DNA is kept; its 39 bases are in frame from base 1. The V end loses 8 bases and the J end loses 3 bases, and a stretch of 14 bases separates them. For CDR1 and CDR2, the germline V gene lists SGHTA and FQGNSA.